These 19 T cell receptor beta chains came from one sample sequenced in a study of a mutant IDH1 vaccine in newly diagnosed glioma. TCRdb's copy holds only in-frame clones and misses some; the assay was immunoSEQ multiplex PCR. The table lists 75,000 to 80,000 clones, 75% to 95% of them singletons. The time point was: week 5, during vaccination. Vaccine doses each comprised 300 ug of mutant IDH1 20-mer peptide, with topical imiquimod. These receptors have no known antigen. Sequences were derived from PBMCs, sampled from a glioma patient whose treatment included an IDH1 peptide vaccine. Every receptor here comes from a woman aged 50 to 60 with glioma.

Only one count was recorded for this clone. The chain combines TRBV5-1 with TRBJ2-5; D gene uncertain. This CDR3 has 14 residues. Trimming stripped 0 bases from V and 2 bases from J, with 8 bases between. Germline CDR1 is SGHRS and CDR2 is YFSETQ. CDR3 region: CASSLGLKQETQYF. The CDR3 coding sequence is TGCGCCAGCAGCTTGGGACTGAAGCAAGAGACCCAGTACTTC.

The V call is TRBV5-4, the J call TRBJ1-2; 7 bases map to TRBD1. V lost 4 bases and J lost 4; bases outside the gene matches: 10. The CDR3 has 15 amino acids. Germline V gene data show CDR1 as SGHNT and CDR2 as YYREEE (reference sequence). CDR3 residues: CASSPRRQGSYGYTF. CDR3 DNA sequence: TGTGCCAGCAGCCCCAGGAGACAGGGAAGCTATGGCTACACCTTC. Full variable domain (remainder filled in from reference TRBV5-4 and TRBJ1-2): ETGVTQSPTHLIKTRGQQVTLRCSSQSGHNTVSWYQQALGQGPQFIFQYYREEENGRGNFPPRFSGLQFPNYSSELNVNALELDDSALYLCASSPRRQGSYGYTFGSGTRLTVV.

The J gene is TRBJ2-7, the V gene TRBV6-1; D not resolved. CDR1 is MNHNS, CDR2 SASEGT, per germline. The CDR3 is 12 residues long. Trimming took off 0 bases at V and 7 bases at J, with 7 bases between the two ends. The CDR3 DNA reads as TGTGCCAGCAGTGAAGCAAAGAGAGAGCAGTACTTC. It codes for CASSEAKREQYF.

This chain joins TRBV13 and TRBJ2-1; 11 positions match TRBD2. The germline CDR1 and CDR2 sequences are PRHDT and FYEKMQ (reference sequence). Unmatched junction bases numbered 7, after V lost 4 bases and J lost 8 bases. The CDR3 runs to 15 residues. In DNA form, the CDR3 reads TGTGCCAGCAGCTCCCTACTAGCGGGAGTATATGAGCAGTTCTTC. It is translated as CASSSLLAGVYEQFF. Full variable domain (outside the CDR3, taken from reference TRBV13 and TRBJ2-1): AAGVIQSPRHLIKEKRETATLKCYPIPRHDTVYWYQQGPGQDPQFLISFYEKMQSDKGSIPDRFSAQQFSDYHSELNMSSLELGDSALYFCASSSLLAGVYEQFFGPGTRLTVL.

The chain recombines TRBV6-5 with TRBJ1-5; perhaps TRBD1 as D (6 bases). In germline, CDR1 is MNHEY, CDR2 SVGAGI. V lost 6 bases and J lost 6, with 9 bases in between. CDR3 size: 12 residues. The chain's CDR3 is CASSLRGQPQHF. CDR3 in DNA: TGTGCCAGCAGCCTCAGGGGTCAGCCCCAGCATTTT.

CDR3 nucleotides: TGTGCCAGCAGCCTAGGGGGCAGGGAAAAAGATACGCAGTATTTT. It yields the protein CASSLGGREKDTQYF. This chain connects TRBV9 to TRBJ2-3; TRBD1 matches 7 bases. The CDR3 length is 15 residues. The trim removed 4 bases at V and 5 bases at J, leaving 10 bases unmatched. In germline, CDR1 is SGDLS, CDR2 YYNGEE.

The genes are TRBV5-4 and TRBJ2-2; 8 nucleotides align to TRBD1. The CDR3 spans 16 residues. CDR1 and CDR2 from the germline V gene are SGHNT and YYREEE (reference sequence). After removal of 4 bases from V and 7 bases from J, the junction contained 12 bases not matched to a gene. CDR3 sequence reads: CASSRRDRLNGGELFF. CDR3 nucleotides: TGTGCCAGCAGCCGCCGGGACAGGTTAAACGGCGGGGAGCTGTTTTTT. Full variable domain (outside the CDR3, taken from reference TRBV5-4 and TRBJ2-2): ETGVTQSPTHLIKTRGQQVTLRCSSQSGHNTVSWYQQALGQGPQFIFQYYREEENGRGNFPPRFSGLQFPNYSSELNVNALELDDSALYLCASSRRDRLNGGELFFGEGSRLTVL.

The V call is TRBV19, the J call TRBJ1-1; tentative D call: TRBD1 (5 bases). The germline V gene has CDR1 LNHDA and CDR2 SQIVND (reference sequence). V was trimmed by 3 bases and J by 5 bases, leaving 13 bases between them. This CDR3 comprises 14 residues. CDR3 sequence (DNA): TGTGCCAGTAGTATGTTCGCAGGGACGACTGAAGCTTTCTTT. As protein: CASSMFAGTTEAFF.

The chain links TRBV27 to TRBJ2-1; D call uncertain. The CDR3 spans 12 residues. Trimming removed 8 bases at V and 5 bases at J, with 10 bases between. Germline loops: CDR1 MNHEY, CDR2 SMNVEV (reference sequence). The CDR3 is CASPPGNNEQFF. The DNA of the CDR3 is TGTGCCAGCCCCCCAGGAAACAATGAGCAGTTCTTC.

The CDR3 bases are TGTGCCAGCAGTTGGTTGGGCATTCAGTACTTC. Its translation is CASSWLGIQYF. The chain employs TRBV6-5 and TRBJ2-4, with no clear D. The germline CDR1 and CDR2 sequences are MNHEY and SVGAGI. V lost 4 bases, J lost 9 bases, and 7 bases lay in between. The CDR3 length is 11 residues.

V is TRBV5-6 and J is TRBJ1-1; D not resolved. With 0 bases removed from V and 1 base from J, the gap between germline ends came to 7 bases. The CDR3 runs to 14 residues. Germline V gene lookup returns CDR1 SGHDT and CDR2 YYEEEE. For the CDR3, the DNA is TGTGCCAGCAGCTTGGGACGGGCGAACACTGAAGCTTTCTTT. Translated, it gives CASSLGRANTEAFF.

This clone was seen a single time. This sequence joins TRBV6-1 and TRBJ2-3; 8 bases are shared with TRBD1. The CDR3 runs 14 residues. The ends lost 2 bases at V and 3 bases at J; junction bases unmatched: 1. CDR1 is MNHNS, CDR2 SASEGT, per germline. The chain's CDR3 is CASSEQGATDTQYF. CDR3 coding DNA: TGTGCCAGCAGTGAACAGGGGGCAACAGATACGCAGTATTTT.

J is TRBJ2-3 and V is TRBV9, with 7 positions matching TRBD1. The CDR3 is 15 amino acids. Germline V gene lookup returns CDR1 SGDLS and CDR2 YYNGEE. Trimming removed 4 bases from V and 1 base from J; junction bases left unmatched: 6. CDR3 DNA: TGTGCCAGCAGCCCCCCCGGACAGGGCACAGATACGCAGTATTTT. This sequence encodes CASSPPGQGTDTQYF. The whole variable domain, filled in from reference TRBV9 and TRBJ2-3, reads DSGVTQTPKHLITATGQRVTLRCSPRSGDLSVYWYQQSLDQGLQFLIQYYNGEERAKGNILERFSAQQFPDLHSELNLSSLELGDSALYFCASSPPGQGTDTQYFGPGTRLTVL.

This sequence joins TRBV7-8 and TRBJ1-5, with D unresolved. Between the trimmed V and J ends, which lost 5 bases and 3 bases, there was a span of 14 bases. Germline V CDR1 and CDR2: SGHVS, FQNEAQ. The CDR3 is 15 residues long. CDR3 sequence (DNA): TGTGCCAGCAGCGAACGAGCGTTTGCCAATCAGCCCCAGCATTTT. Translating gives CASSERAFANQPQHF.

The V gene is TRBV18, the J gene TRBJ1-1, with D possibly matching TRBD1 (6 bases). CDR1 and CDR2 (germline): KGHSH, LQKENI. The V end was cut by 6 bases, the J end by 3 bases, with 11 bases between. The CDR3 extends over 13 amino acids. This CDR3 reads CASSKEGDTEAFF. The CDR3 DNA is TGTGCCAGCTCCAAAGAGGGGGACACTGAAGCTTTCTTT.

The rearrangement joins TRBV29-1 to TRBJ2-1; 8 bases line up with TRBD1. The trim removed 6 bases at V and 5 bases at J, leaving 12 bases unmatched. In germline, CDR1 is SQVTM, CDR2 ANQGSEA. The CDR3 spans 15 residues. Written as DNA, the CDR3 is TGCAGCGTCCGTGGGGAGCAGGGGGCGAACAATGAGCAGTTCTTC. Residues: CSVRGEQGANNEQFF.

This clone was seen a few times. V is TRBV6-6 and J is TRBJ2-7; D possibly matches TRBD1 or TRBD2 (5 bases each). Germline CDR1 MNHNY, CDR2 SVGAGI (reference sequence). CDR3 length equals 16 residues. The ends were cut back, 3 bases at V and 0 bases at J, with 15 bases in the middle. The CDR3 region has the DNA TGTGCCAGCAGTTATAATACCGGGACCGTCTCCTACGAGCAGTACTTC. Protein product: CASSYNTGTVSYEQYF.

V gene TRBV9 combines with J gene TRBJ1-5, with D unresolved. The CDR3 has 13 amino acids. Germline V gene lookup returns CDR1 SGDLS and CDR2 YYNGEE. Trimming stripped 0 bases from V and 5 bases from J, with 6 bases between. The DNA for the CDR3 is TGTGCCAGCAGCGTAGCCGACGATCAGCCCCAGCATTTT. This codes for CASSVADDQPQHF.

The genes are TRBV9 and TRBJ1-6, with D perhaps TRBD1 (6 bases). Germline V gene lookup returns CDR1 SGDLS and CDR2 YYNGEE. The CDR3 is made up of 17 amino acids. Trimming pared 3 bases from V and 8 bases from J, leaving 21 bases between. As DNA, the CDR3 is TGTGCCAGCAGCGAGGGGGGGCGACAAACTTTGCATTCACCCCTCCACTTT. As protein: CASSEGGRQTLHSPLHF.